A single sample is the source of the 13 T cell receptor beta chains below, sequenced in a study of blood T cell repertoires in COVID-19 (dated by TCRdb to 2020 to 2021). Library method: the immunoSEQ multiplex PCR assay. TCRdb carries this immuneACCESS record with in-frame sequences only. Its versions omit some clonotypes, under half of them owing to an unresolved V gene in the studies checked, with the rest unexplained. In this sample the table shows 70,000 to 90,000 clones, more than 65% of which occur a single time. 11% of the sample is taken by the ten largest. Sequencing was carried out using peripheral blood. Source of these receptors: a man between 70 and 80 years old with acute or convalescent COVID-19.

The chain has TRBV29-1 and TRBJ2-5; 8 bases line up with TRBD1. This CDR3 spans 16 amino acids. After removal of 0 bases from V and 5 bases from J, the junction contained 11 bases not matched to a gene. Germline CDR1 reads SQVTM; CDR2 reads ANQGSEA. CDR3 residues: CSVEEMGTGIVETQYF. The CDR3 bases are TGCAGCGTTGAAGAGATGGGGACAGGTATAGTGGAGACCCAGTACTTC. The full variable domain, rest sourced from reference TRBV29-1 and TRBJ2-5, is SAVISQKPSRDICQRGTSLTIQCQVDSQVTMMFWYRQQPGQSLTLIATANQGSEATYESGFVIDKFPISRPNLTFSTLTVSNMSPEDSSIYLCSVEEMGTGIVETQYFGPGTRLLVL.

The rearrangement links TRBV6-2 or TRBV6-3 to TRBJ2-7; 8 bases agree with TRBD1. The CDR3 is 14 residues long. Germline CDR1 reads MNHEY; CDR2 reads SVGEGT. V was clipped by 4 bases and J by 4 bases; unmatched bases: 6. CDR3 coding DNA: TGTGCCAGCAGTTCGCCGGACAGGGCATACGAGCAGTACGTC. Encoded protein: CASSSPDRAYEQYV.

The genes are TRBV7-6 and TRBJ1-3; D is undetermined. V was cut by 1 base and J by 0 bases, with 10 bases left in between. Per germline, CDR1 SGHVS and CDR2 FNYEAQ. CDR3 length: 16 amino acids. CDR3 protein: CASSLGNDNSGNTIYF. CDR3 sequence (DNA): TGTGCCAGCAGCTTAGGCAACGACAACTCTGGAAACACCATATATTTT.

This chain joins TRBV5-1 and TRBJ1-5; D might be TRBD1 (5 bases). Germline V lookup: CDR1 SGHRS, CDR2 YFSETQ. The CDR3 covers 16 residues. V shed 4 bases and J shed 4 bases, with 18 bases lying between them. The CDR3 nucleotides read TGCGCCAGCAGCACGGGGGGGTTGGCGGCGAATCAGCCCCAGCATTTT. Its translation: CASSTGGLAANQPQHF.

The genes are TRBV3-1 (or the pseudogene TRBV3-2) and TRBJ2-1, with a weak D call TRBD1 (5 bases). Germline V CDR1 and CDR2: LGHDT, YNNKEL (reference sequence). The CDR3 has 14 amino acids. V was cut by 4 bases and J by 2 bases, with 9 bases left in between. CDR3 loop: CASSPEGAYNEQFF. CDR3 DNA sequence: TGTGCCAGCAGCCCCGAAGGGGCCTACAATGAGCAGTTCTTC.

There are a few counts of this clone. V and J are TRBV5-6 and TRBJ1-6; no definite D call. Germline V gene sequence: CDR1 SGHDT, CDR2 YYEEEE. The CDR3 totals 17 residues. Trimming took off 4 bases at V and 6 bases at J, with 20 bases between the two ends. The CDR3 nucleotides read TGTGCCAGCAGCAGGGTGGATCGGGGATTGGGTAATTCACCCCTCCACTTT. Translated, it gives CASSRVDRGLGNSPLHF.

This rearrangement joins TRBV18 to TRBJ1-1; 7 bases are a match to TRBD1. Germline V gene lookup returns CDR1 KGHSH and CDR2 LQKENI. The V gene end was trimmed by 3 bases and the J gene end by 7 bases; junction bases not matched to a gene: 2. The CDR3 covers 12 residues. The CDR3 DNA sequence: TGTGCCAGCTCACCGACAGGGATTGAAGCTTTCTTT. It is translated as CASSPTGIEAFF. Together with reference TRBV18 and TRBJ1-1, the CDR3 gives the full variable domain: NAGVMQNPRHLVRRRGQEARLRCSPMKGHSHVYWYRQLPEEGLKFMVYLQKENIIDESGMPKERFSAEFPKEGPSILRIQQVVRGDSAAYFCASSPTGIEAFFGQGTRLTVV.

The chain combines TRBV7-6 with TRBJ2-7; possible D gene TRBD1, 5 bases. Trimming took 1 base from V and 5 from J, leaving 12 bases between them. Germline V gene data show CDR1 as SGHVS and CDR2 as FNYEAQ. This CDR3 spans 14 amino acids. The CDR3 here is CASSLEAGSNEQYV. Written as DNA, the CDR3 is TGTGCCAGCAGCTTAGAGGCAGGGTCCAACGAGCAGTACGTC.

The chain links TRBV3-1 (or the pseudogene TRBV3-2) to TRBJ1-3; maybe TRBD1 (5 bases). V shed 7 bases and J shed 4 bases, with 14 bases lying between them. CDR3 length: 14 amino acids. Germline loops: CDR1 LGHDT, CDR2 YNNKEL (reference sequence). CDR3 bases: TGTGCCAGCACCGAGCAGGGTCCCGGAAACACCATATATTTT. Encoded protein: CASTEQGPGNTIYF.

V usage is TRBV28 and J usage is TRBJ1-4, with 9 bases aligning to TRBD1. The J segment lost 8 bases and the V segment lost 5 bases, leaving 6 bases of the junction unmatched. Germline CDR1 MDHEN, CDR2 SYDVKM. The CDR3 contains 14 residues. CDR3 in amino acids: CASSTQGAYEKLFF. The CDR3, as DNA: TGTGCCAGCAGTACACAGGGGGCATACGAAAAACTGTTTTTT.

This clone was seen more than once but under ten times. CDR3: CASSLDTTEQYF. The DNA for the CDR3 is TGTGCCAGCAGCTTAGATACTACCGAGCAGTACTTC. J is TRBJ2-7 and V is TRBV11-1; D call uncertain. V was trimmed by 1 base and J by 6 bases, leaving 7 bases between them. CDR1 is SGHAT and CDR2 is FQDESV in the germline V gene (reference sequence). The CDR3 is 12 residues long.

V and J are TRBV6-2 or TRBV6-3 and TRBJ2-5, with 10 bases lining up with TRBD2. This CDR3 comprises 13 residues. V lost 6 bases to trimming and J lost 5 bases; unmatched junction nucleotides: 3. Germline V gene lookup returns CDR1 MNHEY and CDR2 SVGEGT. In nucleotides, the CDR3 is TGTGCCAGCAGCCTTAGCGGGGGGGAGACCCAGTACTTC. Its translation is CASSLSGGETQYF.

There are a few counts of this clone. J is TRBJ2-1 and V is TRBV10-3, with 10 bases fitting TRBD2. V gave up 8 bases and J gave up 9 bases; unmatched junction bases: 16. The CDR3 has 16 amino acids. Germline lookup yields CDR1 ENHRY and CDR2 SYGVKD. The chain's CDR3 is CAIASSGGAQGGEQFF. The CDR3 DNA reads TGTGCCATCGCATCAAGCGGGGGGGCCCAAGGAGGTGAGCAGTTCTTC.